What follows are 7 T cell receptor beta chains derived from one specimen sequenced in a study of shared clonotypes between healthy human individuals. Profiling relied on immunoSEQ multiplex PCR, and the TCRdb table lists in-frame clones only, not all of them. The sample lists about 2.4 million clones; roughly 93% were seen once. Sequenced input: naive CD4+ T cells from PBMCs. Subset noted: CD45RA+ positively selected. The receptors here all came from a man aged 18 to 29 in good health. Some clones in this sample may be carry-over from other donors' samples.

The chain couples TRBV7-2 to TRBJ2-7; TRBD2 agrees at 8 bases. In germline, CDR1 is SGHTA, CDR2 FQGNSA. The CDR3 consists of 14 residues. Germline trimming cut 5 bases from V and 0 bases from J; bases unmatched to any gene: 3. CDR3 in amino acids: CASSRRGGSYEQYF. CDR3 nucleotide sequence: TGTGCCAGCAGCAGACGGGGGGGCTCCTACGAGCAGTACTTC.

This chain uses TRBV7-9 with TRBJ2-1; 10 bases agree with TRBD2. The CDR3 has 17 amino acids. Germline V gene lookup returns CDR1 SEHNR and CDR2 FQNEAQ (reference sequence). The V gene end was trimmed by 5 bases and the J gene end by 2 bases; junction bases not matched to a gene: 9. The CDR3 reads CASSLTRTSGTYNEQFF. The CDR3 DNA follows: TGTGCCAGCAGCCTAACAAGGACTAGCGGAACCTACAATGAGCAGTTCTTC. Full variable domain (outside the CDR3, taken from reference TRBV7-9 and TRBJ2-1): DTGVSQNPRHKITKRGQNVTFRCDPISEHNRLYWYRQTLGQGPEFLTYFQNEAQLEKSRLLSDRFSAERPKGSFSTLEIQRTEQGDSAMYLCASSLTRTSGTYNEQFFGPGTRLTVL.

V usage is TRBV30 and J usage is TRBJ2-5; a weak D match, TRBD1 (6 bases). V was clipped by 4 bases and J by 1 base, with 10 bases between them. The germline CDR1 and CDR2 sequences are GTSNPN and SVGIG (reference sequence). CDR3 size: 13 residues. DNA of the CDR3: TGTGCCTGGAATGGACAGAGCCAAGAGACCCAGTACTTC. This sequence encodes CAWNGQSQETQYF.

This clone was seen once. The chain recombines TRBV5-4 with TRBJ2-3; 7 bases are a match to TRBD2. Germline lookup yields CDR1 SGHNT and CDR2 YYREEE (reference sequence). V gave up 0 bases and J gave up 0 bases; unmatched junction bases: 4. The CDR3 has 16 amino acids. CDR3 protein: CASSLAGEGSTDTQYF. CDR3 nucleotide sequence: TGTGCCAGCAGCTTGGCGGGGGAGGGGAGCACAGATACGCAGTATTTT.

The rearrangement links TRBV30 to TRBJ1-3, with D uncertain. The CDR3 runs to 10 residues. V was shortened by 1 base and J by 5 bases, with 0 bases between the two germline ends. CDR1 and CDR2 (germline): GTSNPN, SVGIG (reference sequence). Here the CDR3 DNA reads TGTGCCTGGAGTGGAAACACCATATATTTT. Protein product: CAWSGNTIYF.

The chain carries TRBV6-5 and TRBJ1-1; D not certain. The ends were cut back, 9 bases at V and 6 bases at J, with 20 bases in the middle. This CDR3 spans 14 amino acids. Germline assignment: CDR1 MNHEY and CDR2 SVGAGI. This CDR3 is CARGGHYFFAEAFF. DNA for the CDR3: TGTGCCAGAGGAGGGCATTATTTTTTTGCTGAAGCTTTCTTT.

The chain combines TRBV28 with TRBJ1-2; TRBD1 matches at 10 bases. Germline lookup yields CDR1 MDHEN and CDR2 SYDVKM. With V trimmed by 4 bases and J by 4 bases, 3 bases remained unmatched. CDR3 length: 14 amino acids. The CDR3 nucleotides are TGTGCCAGCAGTTCGACAGGGGGCCGCTATGGCTACACCTTC. This translates into CASSSTGGRYGYTF.